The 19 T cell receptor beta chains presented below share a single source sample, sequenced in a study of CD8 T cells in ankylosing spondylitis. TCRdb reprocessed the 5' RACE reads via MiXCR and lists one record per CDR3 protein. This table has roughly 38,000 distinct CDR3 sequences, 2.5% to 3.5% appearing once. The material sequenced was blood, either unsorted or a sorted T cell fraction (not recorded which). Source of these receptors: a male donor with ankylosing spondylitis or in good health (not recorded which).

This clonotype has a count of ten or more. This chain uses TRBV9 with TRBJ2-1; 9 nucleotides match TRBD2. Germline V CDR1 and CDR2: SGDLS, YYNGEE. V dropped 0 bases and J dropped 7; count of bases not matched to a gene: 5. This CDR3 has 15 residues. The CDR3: CASSVVASGVNEQFF. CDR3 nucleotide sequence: TGTGCCAGCAGCGTAGTAGCTAGCGGGGTGAATGAGCAGTTCTTC.

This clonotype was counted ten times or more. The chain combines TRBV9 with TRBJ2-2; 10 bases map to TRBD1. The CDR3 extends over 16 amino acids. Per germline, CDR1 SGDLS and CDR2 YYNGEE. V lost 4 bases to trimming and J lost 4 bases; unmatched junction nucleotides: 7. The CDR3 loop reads CASSRRQGALTGELFF. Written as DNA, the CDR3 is TGTGCCAGCAGCCGCCGACAGGGGGCCCTCACCGGGGAGCTGTTTTTT.

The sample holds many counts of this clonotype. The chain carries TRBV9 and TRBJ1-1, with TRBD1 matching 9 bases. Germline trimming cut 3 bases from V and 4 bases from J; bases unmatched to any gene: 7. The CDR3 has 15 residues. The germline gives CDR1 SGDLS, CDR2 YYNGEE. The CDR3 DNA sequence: TGTGCCAGCAGCGCCATGACAGGGGGTTTCACTGAAGCTTTCTTT. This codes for CASSAMTGGFTEAFF.

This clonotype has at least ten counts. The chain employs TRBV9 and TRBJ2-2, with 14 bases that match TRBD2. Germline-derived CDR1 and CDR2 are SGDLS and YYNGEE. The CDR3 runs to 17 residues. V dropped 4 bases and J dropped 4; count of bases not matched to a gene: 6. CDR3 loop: CASSRGTSGSATGELFF. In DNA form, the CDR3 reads TGTGCCAGCAGCAGGGGGACTAGCGGGAGTGCCACCGGGGAGCTGTTTTTT.

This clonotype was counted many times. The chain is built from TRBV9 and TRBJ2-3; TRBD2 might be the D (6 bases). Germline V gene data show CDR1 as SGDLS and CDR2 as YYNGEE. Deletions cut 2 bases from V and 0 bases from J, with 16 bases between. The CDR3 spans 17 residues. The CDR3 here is CASSVGLGLLSTDTQYF. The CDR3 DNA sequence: TGTGCCAGCAGCGTGGGACTGGGACTGCTCAGCACAGATACGCAGTATTTT. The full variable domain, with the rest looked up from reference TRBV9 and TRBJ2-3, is DSGVTQTPKHLITATGQRVTLRCSPRSGDLSVYWYQQSLDQGLQFLIQYYNGEERAKGNILERFSAQQFPDLHSELNLSSLELGDSALYFCASSVGLGLLSTDTQYFGPGTRLTVL.

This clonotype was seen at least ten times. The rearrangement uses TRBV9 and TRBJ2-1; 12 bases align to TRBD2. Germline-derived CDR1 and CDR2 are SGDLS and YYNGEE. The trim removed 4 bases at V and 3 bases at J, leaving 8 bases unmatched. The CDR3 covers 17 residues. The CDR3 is CASSPHTTSGGYNEQFF. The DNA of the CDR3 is TGTGCCAGCAGCCCTCACACGACTAGCGGGGGCTACAATGAGCAGTTCTTC.

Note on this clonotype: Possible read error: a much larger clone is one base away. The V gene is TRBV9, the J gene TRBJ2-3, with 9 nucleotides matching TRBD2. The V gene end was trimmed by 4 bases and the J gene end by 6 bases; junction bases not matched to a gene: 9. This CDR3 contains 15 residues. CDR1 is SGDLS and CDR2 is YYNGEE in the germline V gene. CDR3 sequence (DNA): TGTGCCAGCAGCCACAGCGGGGGGAATTTTGATACGCAGTATTTT. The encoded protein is CASSHSGGNFDTQYF.

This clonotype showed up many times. The CDR3 loop is CASSSDGHGGTEAFF. The CDR3 DNA is TGTGCCAGCAGCTCCGACGGACATGGAGGCACTGAAGCTTTCTTT. The rearrangement joins TRBV9 to TRBJ1-1; D may be TRBD1 (5 bases). Trimming removed 4 bases at V and 4 bases at J, with 17 bases between. This CDR3 contains 15 residues. The V gene's germline CDR1 is SGDLS and CDR2 YYNGEE.

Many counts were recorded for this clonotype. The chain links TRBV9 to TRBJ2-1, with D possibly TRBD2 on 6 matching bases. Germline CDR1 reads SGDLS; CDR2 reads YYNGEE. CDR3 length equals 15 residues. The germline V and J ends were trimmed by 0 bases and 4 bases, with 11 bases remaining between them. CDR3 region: CASSVDGGTYNEQFF. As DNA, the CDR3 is TGTGCCAGCAGCGTAGACGGCGGGACGTACAATGAGCAGTTCTTC.

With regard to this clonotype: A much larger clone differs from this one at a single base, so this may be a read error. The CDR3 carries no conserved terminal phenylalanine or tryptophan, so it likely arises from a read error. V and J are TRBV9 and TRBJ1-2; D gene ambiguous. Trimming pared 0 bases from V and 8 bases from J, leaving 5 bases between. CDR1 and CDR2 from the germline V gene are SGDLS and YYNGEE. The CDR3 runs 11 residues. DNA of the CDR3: TGTGCCAGCAGCGTAGGGGCCGGCTACACCGTC. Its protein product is CASSVGAGYTV.

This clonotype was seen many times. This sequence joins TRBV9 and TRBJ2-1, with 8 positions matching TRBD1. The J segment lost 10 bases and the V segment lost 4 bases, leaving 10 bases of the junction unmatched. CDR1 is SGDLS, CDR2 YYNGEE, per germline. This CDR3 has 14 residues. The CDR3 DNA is TGTGCCAGCAGCCCTCCGGGACAGGCTAGAGAGCAGTTCTTC. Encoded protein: CASSPPGQAREQFF.

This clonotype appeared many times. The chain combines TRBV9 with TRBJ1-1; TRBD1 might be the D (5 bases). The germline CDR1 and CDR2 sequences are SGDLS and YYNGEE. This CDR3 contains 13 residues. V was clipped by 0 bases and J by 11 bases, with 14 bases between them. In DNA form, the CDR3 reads TGTGCCAGCAGCGTAGAGTCGGACACTCCGGCTTTCTTT. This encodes CASSVESDTPAFF.

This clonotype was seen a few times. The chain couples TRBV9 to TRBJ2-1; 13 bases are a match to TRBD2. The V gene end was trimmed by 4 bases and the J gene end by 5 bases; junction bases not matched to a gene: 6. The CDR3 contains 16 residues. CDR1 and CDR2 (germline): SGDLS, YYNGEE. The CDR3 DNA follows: TGTGCCAGCAGCCCCGGGACTAGCGGGACTGACAATGAGCAGTTCTTC. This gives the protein CASSPGTSGTDNEQFF.

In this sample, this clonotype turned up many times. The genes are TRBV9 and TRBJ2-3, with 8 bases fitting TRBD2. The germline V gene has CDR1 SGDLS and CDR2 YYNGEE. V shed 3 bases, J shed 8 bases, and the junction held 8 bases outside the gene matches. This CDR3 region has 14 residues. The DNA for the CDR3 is TGTGCCAGCAGCGAACGGGGGGGTGACGCTACGCAGTATTTT. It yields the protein CASSERGGDATQYF.

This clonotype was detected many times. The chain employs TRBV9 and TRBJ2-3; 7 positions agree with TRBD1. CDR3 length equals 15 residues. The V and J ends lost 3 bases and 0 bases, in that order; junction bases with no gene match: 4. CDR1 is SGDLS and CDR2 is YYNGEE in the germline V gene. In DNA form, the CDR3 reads TGTGCCAGCAGCGCCTGGGACAGAAGCACAGATACGCAGTATTTT. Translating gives CASSAWDRSTDTQYF. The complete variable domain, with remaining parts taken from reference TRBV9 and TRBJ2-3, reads DSGVTQTPKHLITATGQRVTLRCSPRSGDLSVYWYQQSLDQGLQFLIQYYNGEERAKGNILERFSAQQFPDLHSELNLSSLELGDSALYFCASSAWDRSTDTQYFGPGTRLTVL.

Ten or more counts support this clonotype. The CDR3 region has the DNA TGTGCCAGCAGTACCAGAAGCTCCTATAATTCACCCCTCCACTTT. Its translation is CASSTRSSYNSPLHF. J is TRBJ1-6 and V is TRBV9; D is undetermined. Trimming pared 5 bases from V and 0 bases from J, leaving 9 bases between. CDR3 length equals 15 residues. CDR1 is SGDLS, CDR2 YYNGEE, per germline.

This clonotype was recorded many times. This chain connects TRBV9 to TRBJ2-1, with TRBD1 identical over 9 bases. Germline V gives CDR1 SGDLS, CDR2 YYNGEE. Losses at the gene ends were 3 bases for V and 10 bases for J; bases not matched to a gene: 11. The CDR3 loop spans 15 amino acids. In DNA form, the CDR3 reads TGTGCCAGCAGCGCTACTAGGGGACAGGGTAAAGAGCAGTTCTTC. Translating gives CASSATRGQGKEQFF.

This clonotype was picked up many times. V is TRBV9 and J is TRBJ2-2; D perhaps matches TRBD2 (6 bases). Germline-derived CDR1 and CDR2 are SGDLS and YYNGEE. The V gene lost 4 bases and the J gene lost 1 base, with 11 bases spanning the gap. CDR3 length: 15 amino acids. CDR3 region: CASSFSGLNTGELFF. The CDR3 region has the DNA TGTGCCAGCAGCTTTAGCGGCCTGAACACCGGGGAGCTGTTTTTT. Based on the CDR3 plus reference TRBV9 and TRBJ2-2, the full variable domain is DSGVTQTPKHLITATGQRVTLRCSPRSGDLSVYWYQQSLDQGLQFLIQYYNGEERAKGNILERFSAQQFPDLHSELNLSSLELGDSALYFCASSFSGLNTGELFFGEGSRLTVL.

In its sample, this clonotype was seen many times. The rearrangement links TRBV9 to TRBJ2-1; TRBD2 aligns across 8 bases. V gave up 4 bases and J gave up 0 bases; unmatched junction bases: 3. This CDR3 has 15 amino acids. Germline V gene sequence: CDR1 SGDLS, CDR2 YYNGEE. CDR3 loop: CASSTGTSSYNEQFF. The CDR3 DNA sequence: TGTGCCAGCAGCACCGGGACTAGCTCCTACAATGAGCAGTTCTTC. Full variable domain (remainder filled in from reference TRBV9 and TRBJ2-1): DSGVTQTPKHLITATGQRVTLRCSPRSGDLSVYWYQQSLDQGLQFLIQYYNGEERAKGNILERFSAQQFPDLHSELNLSSLELGDSALYFCASSTGTSSYNEQFFGPGTRLTVL.